This entry describes one T cell receptor beta chain. The repertoire was sequenced with immunoSEQ multiplex PCR; TCRdb's copy has only in-frame clones and lacks some. The sample yields 250,000 to 400,000 clones, roughly 90% seen once. The sample is drawn from a study of blood T cell repertoires in COVID-19. Germline-derived CDR1 and CDR2 are SQVTM and ANQGSEA. The CDR3 spans 14 residues. V was pared by 0 bases and J by 4 bases, with 12 bases between. The clonotype originates from a man between 60 and 75 years old who had recovered from COVID-19. The chain links TRBV29-1 to TRBJ1-2; no clear D. The source material was PBMCs or T cells enriched from blood (not recorded which). CDR3 protein: CSVEDRGRRYGYTF. The DNA for the CDR3 is TGCAGCGTTGAAGATAGAGGCAGACGCTATGGCTACACCTTC.